A single sample gave rise to the 10 T cell receptor beta chains below, sequenced in a study of identical twins (dated by TCRdb to 2016 to 2018). Library method: 5' RACE. TCRdb names Illumina HiSeq 2000 as the instrument used. TCRdb reprocessed the public reads (quality trimming at Q25 with fastp, clone calling with MiXCR) and kept in-frame beta chains. A single entry per CDR3 protein holds the most common genes and DNA from its merged rows. In this sample the table shows under 800,000 distinct CDR3 sequences, over 20% of which occur a single time. The ten top clones hold 4.3% of the sample. This sample was also put to use in a study of T cells expressing NK-cell markers.

The sample comprised PBMCs. Receptors were obtained from a woman under 30 in good health.

The chain carries TRBV12-3 or TRBV12-4 and TRBJ1-3; possible D gene TRBD1, 5 bases. This CDR3 comprises 17 residues. V was trimmed by 5 bases and J by 3 bases, leaving 20 bases between them. The CDR3: CASSIRGQTLVGNTIYF. The CDR3 coding sequence is TGTGCCAGCAGTATTCGGGGCCAGACCCTTGTTGGAAACACCATATATTTT.

This clonotype occurred many times. The chain recombines TRBV6-1 with TRBJ1-2; D gene uncertain. The V gene's germline CDR1 is MNHNS and CDR2 SASEGT. V dropped 5 bases and J dropped 8 bases, with 24 bases sitting between them. The CDR3 has 16 residues. CDR3 in amino acids: CASSPPPQADVGGYTF. CDR3 sequence (DNA): TGTGCCAGCAGTCCCCCCCCCCAGGCAGATGTTGGCGGCTACACCTTC.

This clonotype has ten or more counts. The V and J genes are TRBV12-3 or TRBV12-4 and TRBJ2-5, with D maybe TRBD2 (6 bases). The CDR3 loop spans 16 amino acids. V lost 6 bases, J lost 1 base, and 18 bases lay in between. In nucleotides, the CDR3 is TGTGCCAGCAGCCCCATATCGACTAGAAGCCAAGAGACCCAGTACTTC. Protein product: CASSPISTRSQETQYF.

In this sample, this clonotype turned up many times. Germline is not matched at one junction end, which may reflect a read error. This chain uses TRBV5-1 with TRBJ2-5, with 7 bases fitting TRBD2. This CDR3 contains 13 residues. Germline CDR1 is SGHRS and CDR2 is YFSETQ. The CDR3 DNA follows: TGTGCCAGCAGCTTAGAGGGAGGGGAGACCCAGTACTTC. Residues: CASSLEGGETQYF.

V and J are TRBV10-3 and TRBJ1-2; no clear D gene. The CDR3 length is 15 residues. V lost 0 bases and J lost 0, with 8 bases in between. Germline CDR1 reads ENHRY; CDR2 reads SYGVKD. The CDR3 spells CAISESVQPNYGYTF. CDR3 nucleotides: TGTGCCATCAGTGAGTCAGTCCAACCTAACTATGGCTACACCTTC.

This clonotype was counted many times. The V gene is TRBV5-5, the J gene TRBJ1-6; D might be TRBD1 (5 bases). In germline, CDR1 is SGHKS, CDR2 YYEKEE (reference sequence). CDR3 size: 16 residues. Trimming cost V 2 bases and J 7 bases, with 16 bases left between them. In nucleotides, the CDR3 is TGTGCCAGCAGCTTAACCGACAGTAGTGTGAATTCACCCCTCCACTTT. It codes for CASSLTDSSVNSPLHF.

J is TRBJ2-3 and V is TRBV7-2; D is ambiguous. The V gene's germline CDR1 is SGHTA and CDR2 FQGNSA. The CDR3 totals 14 residues. V dropped 2 bases and J dropped 2 bases, with 8 bases sitting between them. The CDR3 is CASSLNRNTDTQYF. DNA for the CDR3: TGTGCCAGCAGCTTAAACCGAAACACAGATACGCAGTATTTT.

This clonotype has just a few counts. The genes are TRBV20-1 and TRBJ1-1; D is undetermined. The CDR3 is 11 residues long. Between the trimmed V and J ends, which lost 3 bases and 8 bases, there was a span of 10 bases. Per germline, CDR1 DFQATT and CDR2 SNEGSKA (reference sequence). The CDR3 DNA follows: TGCAGTGCTAGCGGTTGGCAGGAAGCTTTCTTT. Its protein product is CSASGWQEAFF.

This clonotype turned up a few times. The V gene is TRBV6-5, the J gene TRBJ2-1; 9 bases line up with TRBD2. Germline CDR1 is MNHEY and CDR2 is SVGAGI. The CDR3 contains 17 residues. Trimming at V came to 0 bases and at J to 7 bases, leaving 10 bases not matched to a gene. The chain's CDR3 is CASSYSSTSGPLNEQFF. CDR3 coding DNA: TGTGCCAGCAGTTACTCCTCCACTAGCGGGCCCTTAAATGAGCAGTTCTTC.

The V gene is TRBV25-1, the J gene TRBJ2-1, with D unclear. V was shortened by 1 base and J by 0 bases, with 16 bases between the two germline ends. Per germline, CDR1 MGHDK and CDR2 SYGVNS. The CDR3 contains 18 residues. The CDR3 loop is CASSESLGRTSSYNEQFF. The CDR3 DNA reads as TGTGCCAGCAGTGAATCTCTAGGCAGGACGAGCTCCTACAATGAGCAGTTCTTC.